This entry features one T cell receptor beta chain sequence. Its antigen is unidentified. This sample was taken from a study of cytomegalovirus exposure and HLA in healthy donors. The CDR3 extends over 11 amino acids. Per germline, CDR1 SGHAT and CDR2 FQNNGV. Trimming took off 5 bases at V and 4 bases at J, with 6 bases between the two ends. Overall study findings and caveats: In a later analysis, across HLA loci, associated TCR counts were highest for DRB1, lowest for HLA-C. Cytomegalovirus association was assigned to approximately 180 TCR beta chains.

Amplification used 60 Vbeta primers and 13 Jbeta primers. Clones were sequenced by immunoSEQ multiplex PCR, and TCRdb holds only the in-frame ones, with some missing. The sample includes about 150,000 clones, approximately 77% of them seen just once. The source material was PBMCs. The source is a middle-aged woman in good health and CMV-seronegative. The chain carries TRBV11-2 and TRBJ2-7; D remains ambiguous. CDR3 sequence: CASSLIYEQYF. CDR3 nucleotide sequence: TGTGCCAGCAGCCTTATATACGAGCAGTACTTC. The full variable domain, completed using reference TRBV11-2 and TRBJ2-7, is EAGVAQSPRYKIIEKRQSVAFWCNPISGHATLYWYQQILGQGPKLLIQFQNNGVVDDSQLPKDRFSAERLKGVDSTLKIQPAKLEDSAVYLCASSLIYEQYFGPGTRLTVT.